The table lists the clone carrying this T cell receptor (beta chain) with a few counts. The antigen is unknown. The protocol was immunoSEQ multiplex PCR, while the TCRdb copy is restricted to in-frame clones and leaves out a portion. The table lists 9,500 or so clones, approximately 72% of them singletons. The data stem from a study of tumor-infiltrating lymphocytes in localized non-small cell lung cancer. Study-wide background: Several tumor histologies, both smoking statuses, and some post-neoadjuvant chemotherapy samples were included. Resected tumor was paired with non-adjacent uninvolved lung from the same patient. Whole-study results and caveats: Available tissue quantity limited TCR sequencing to a patient subset. Immunotypes IM1 and IM2 had similar TCR-derived T-cell fractions.

This CDR3 spans 13 amino acids. The V and J ends lost 6 bases and 8 bases, in that order; junction bases with no gene match: 9. Germline CDR1 and CDR2: MDHEN and SYDVKM. Input material: uninvolved lung tissue not adjacent to the tumor. V and J are TRBV28 and TRBJ1-2; the match to TRBD1 covers 7 bases. The sequence was collected from a human donor with non-small cell lung cancer. The CDR3, as DNA: TGTGCCAGCAGCGACACCAGGGGGGACGGCTACACCTTC. It specifies CASSDTRGDGYTF.